This T cell receptor (beta chain) originates from a study of blood T cell repertoires in COVID-19. At the level of the study: Some COVID-19 samples were acute and others convalescent; all came from the United States, Italy and Spain. The analysed material was cDNA or gDNA that came from T cells, B-cell-depleted T cells, or PBMCs.

In the original workflow: Amplifying reference gene primers gave estimates of nucleated cell counts. Sequenced by immunoSEQ multiplex PCR; TCRdb stores in-frame clones only, minus some. That table is the source of V, J and clone size, and D and trimming were worked out from the DNA. The data show 200,000 to 250,000 clones, about 84% seen once. V gave up 10 bases and J gave up 11 bases; unmatched junction bases: 19. The germline V gene encodes CDR1 MNHEY and CDR2 SVGAGI. CDR3 length equals 14 residues. In its sample, this clone was seen once. The sequence came from a woman of 80 years or more with COVID-19, enrolled during active disease. This rearrangement joins TRBV6-5 to TRBJ1-1, with 7 bases identical to TRBD1. Sequencing was performed on peripheral blood. The CDR3: CATQEGALGVRAFF. The CDR3 region has the DNA TGTGCCACCCAGGAGGGGGCCTTGGGGGTGCGGGCTTTCTTT.